Sequencing of this TCR beta chain was carried out in a study of blood T cell repertoires in COVID-19 (dated by TCRdb to about 2020). In the study overall: Samples covering the acute and convalescent phases of COVID-19 were provided by collaborators in the United States, Italy and Spain. The material from the prospective study consisted of cDNA or gDNA derived from T cells, B-cell-depleted T cells, or PBMCs. Deeply sampled blood TCRbeta repertoires from subjects exposed to, actively infected with, or recovered from COVID-19 were included in the dataset. The repertoires were released in a freely available public database meant as a resource for research on the immune response to SARS-CoV-2. Samples came from the ongoing ImmuneRACE study (first 160 participants) plus 1,254 subjects from 6 global collaborators. A de-identified subject ID, COVID-19 status, age in years and sex were almost always included in the sample metadata. Where available, HLA class I and class II types were obtained from metadata supplied by the sample provider rather than from assay-based typing. Overall study results and their limits: How much clinical and demographic metadata was included differed by source and by participant, and the metadata was provided uncurated.

TCRbeta CDR3 regions were amplified from genomic DNA using the immunoSEQ Assay, a bias-controlled multiplex PCR. The original methods were these. The number of nucleated cells in each sample was estimated from the amplification of reference gene primers within the assay. To quantify the absolute abundance of each unique TCRbeta CDR3 rearrangement, sequence reads were collapsed and filtered. Productive Simpson clonality was computed per sample as the square root of Simpson's diversity index over productive rearrangements. In its TCRdb copy, this immuneACCESS table keeps in-frame sequences only and misses some clones. Where compared with another copy, unresolved V genes explain less than half of these, and the others have no known cause. Clone size and V and J calls were adopted from that table, with D and trimming inferred from the DNA. The sample table shows over 100,000 clones, and 90% to 95% are seen once. Jointly, the top ten make up 5% to 6.5% of the sample.

The cysteine opens and the phenylalanine closes a CDR3 of 16 amino acids. Left in the record is the CDR3 DNA by itself, 48 bases read in frame from the first base. CDR1 KGHSH and CDR2 LQKENI were looked up in the germline V gene. Trimmed from V: 3 bases; trimmed from J: 2 bases; junction bases lacking a gene match: 3. Collaborating institutions collected whole blood in K2EDTA tubes following their own protocols. For TCRbeta analysis, collaborators shipped samples as frozen whole blood, isolated PBMCs, or DNA extracted from either of those sample types. Regarding this clone: Its antigen is currently not known. The record has no base qualities; no much larger clone is one base away.

The receptor was isolated from a human donor in a cohort sampled during active COVID-19. This chain is built from TRBV18 and TRBJ2-3; TRBD2 agrees with 12 junctional bases. Sample: peripheral blood. The DNA reads TGTGCCAGCTCACCTACTAGCGGGGGGCTCACAGATACGCAGTATTTT. This translates into CASSPTSGGLTDTQYF.